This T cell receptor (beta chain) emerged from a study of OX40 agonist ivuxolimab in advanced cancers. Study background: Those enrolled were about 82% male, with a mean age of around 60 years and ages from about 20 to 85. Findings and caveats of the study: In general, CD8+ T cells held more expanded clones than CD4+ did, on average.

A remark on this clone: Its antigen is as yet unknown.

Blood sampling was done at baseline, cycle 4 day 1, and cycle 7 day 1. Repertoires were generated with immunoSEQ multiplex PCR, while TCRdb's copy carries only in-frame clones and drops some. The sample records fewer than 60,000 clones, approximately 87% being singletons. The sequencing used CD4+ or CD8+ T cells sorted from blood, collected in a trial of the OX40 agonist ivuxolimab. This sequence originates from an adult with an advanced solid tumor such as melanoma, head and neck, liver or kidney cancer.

The CDR3 bases are TGTGCCAGCAGCCTTACGGGGGGCGATTCACCCCTCCACTTT. Residues: CASSLTGGDSPLHF. The V call is TRBV9, the J call TRBJ1-6; D perhaps matches TRBD1 (6 bases). Germline V gene lookup returns CDR1 SGDLS and CDR2 YYNGEE. Trimming took off 4 bases at V and 8 bases at J, with 13 bases between the two ends. This CDR3 has 14 residues.